Following are 4 T cell receptor beta chains from one sample sequenced in a study of CDR3 diversity in severe acne. In TCRdb, the PCR reads were re-called with MiXCR into one record per CDR3 protein. Altogether over 90,000 distinct CDR3 sequences are present, under 60% being singletons, with the ten largest covering around 12%. The sequencing sample was made of blood. These receptors came from a male donor with acne.

Note on this clonotype: This may be a read error: a much more frequent sequence differs by one nucleotide. This chain joins TRBV2 and TRBJ2-2, with a possible D match to TRBD1 (6 bases). This CDR3 spans 15 amino acids. The V gene's germline CDR1 is SNHLY and CDR2 FYNNEI. The ends were cut back, 11 bases at V and 7 bases at J, with 23 bases in the middle. The CDR3 reads CAAKQSERGSGELFF. The CDR3 DNA reads TGTGCCGCGAAGCAGTCCGAAAGGGGGAGCGGGGAGCTGTTTTTT.

V gene TRBV25-1 combines with J gene TRBJ2-7; D is uncertain. Germline lookup yields CDR1 MGHDK and CDR2 SYGVNS. Trimming took off 1 base at V and 2 bases at J, with 6 bases between the two ends. The CDR3 sequence is 13 residues long. This CDR3 reads CASSEWETYEQYF. In DNA, the CDR3 is TGTGCCAGCAGTGAATGGGAAACCTACGAGCAGTACTTC.

This clonotype has at least ten counts. J is TRBJ1-1 and V is TRBV5-1, with 7 bases matching TRBD1. V was pared by 3 bases and J by 6 bases, with 8 bases of the junction left unmatched. Germline values: CDR1 SGHRS, CDR2 YFSETQ. CDR3 length: 14 residues. CDR3 in amino acids: CASSSKSGGAEAFF. The CDR3 DNA reads as TGCGCCAGCAGCTCAAAATCAGGGGGTGCTGAAGCTTTCTTT. The whole variable domain, remainder taken from reference TRBV5-1 and TRBJ1-1, is KAGVTQTPRYLIKTRGQQVTLSCSPISGHRSVSWYQQTPGQGLQFLFEYFSETQRNKGNFPGRFSGRQFSNSRSEMNVSTLELGDSALYLCASSSKSGGAEAFFGQGTRLTVV.

By its share, this clonotype is medium-sized (0.01 to 0.1%). This sequence joins TRBV20-1 and TRBJ1-2; TRBD1 agrees at 10 bases. Germline V gene sequence: CDR1 DFQATT, CDR2 SNEGSKA (reference sequence). This CDR3 comprises 15 residues. The J segment lost 0 bases and the V segment lost 3 bases, leaving 4 bases of the junction unmatched. CDR3 sequence reads: CSASPGQGANYGYTF. CDR3 in DNA: TGCAGTGCTAGCCCTGGACAGGGGGCTAACTATGGCTACACCTTC.